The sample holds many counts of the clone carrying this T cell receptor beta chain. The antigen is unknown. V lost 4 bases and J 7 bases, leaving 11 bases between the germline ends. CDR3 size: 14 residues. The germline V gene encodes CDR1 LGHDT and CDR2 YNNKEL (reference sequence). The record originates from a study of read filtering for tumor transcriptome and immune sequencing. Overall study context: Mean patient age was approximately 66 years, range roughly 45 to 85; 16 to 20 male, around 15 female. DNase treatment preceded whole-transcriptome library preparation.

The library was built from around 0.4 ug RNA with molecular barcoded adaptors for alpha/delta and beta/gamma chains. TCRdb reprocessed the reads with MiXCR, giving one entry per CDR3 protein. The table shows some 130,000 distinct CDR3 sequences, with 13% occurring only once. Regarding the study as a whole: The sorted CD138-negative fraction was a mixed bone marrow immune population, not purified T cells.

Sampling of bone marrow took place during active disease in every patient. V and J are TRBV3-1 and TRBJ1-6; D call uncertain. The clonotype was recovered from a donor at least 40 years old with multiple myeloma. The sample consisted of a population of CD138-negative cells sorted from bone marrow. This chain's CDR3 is CASSRQPRNSPLHF. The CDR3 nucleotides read TGTGCCAGCAGCCGTCAGCCGCGGAATTCACCCCTCCACTTT. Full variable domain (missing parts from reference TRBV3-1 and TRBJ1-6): DTAVSQTPKYLVTQMGNDKSIKCEQNLGHDTMYWYKQDSKKFLKIMFSYNNKELIINETVPNRFSPKSPDKAHLNLHINSLELGDSAVYFCASSRQPRNSPLHFGNGTRLTVT.